Each of the 12 T cell receptor beta chains below was sequenced from the same sample in a study of shared clonotypes between healthy human individuals. The data were produced by immunoSEQ multiplex PCR, yet TCRdb's version contains in-frame clones alone and is incomplete. The data contain about 480,000 clones, less than 85% of them singletons. The specimen sequenced was PBMCs. The receptors were gathered from a woman in her forties in good health. Some clones in this sample may be carry-over from other donors' samples.

The chain combines TRBV28 with TRBJ1-2; no clear D gene. The germline V gene encodes CDR1 MDHEN and CDR2 SYDVKM. V lost 6 bases, J lost 4 bases, and 15 bases lay in between. The CDR3 loop spans 14 amino acids. In nucleotides, the CDR3 is TGTGCCAGCAGCCCCACCCCAGTAAGCTATGGCTACACCTTC. Its protein product is CASSPTPVSYGYTF.

J is TRBJ2-7 and V is TRBV27; 8 bases agree with TRBD1. The V gene's germline CDR1 is MNHEY and CDR2 SMNVEV (reference sequence). CDR3 length equals 13 residues. Trimming cost V 3 bases and J 6 bases; bases outside gene matches: 4. CDR3 loop: CASSFQGAGEQYF. CDR3 bases: TGTGCCAGCAGTTTTCAGGGGGCGGGCGAGCAGTACTTC.

Concerning this clone: Other DNA sequences in the sample encode the same CDR3. The V call is TRBV2, the J call TRBJ2-7, with D perhaps matching TRBD1 (6 bases). The CDR3 length is 13 residues. The germline V gene encodes CDR1 SNHLY and CDR2 FYNNEI. Trimming shortened V by 6 bases and J by 0 bases, and 9 bases separated the two germline ends. CDR3 bases: TGTGCCAGCAGACCGGACAGCTCCTACGAGCAGTACTTC. As protein: CASRPDSSYEQYF. Full variable domain (remainder filled in from reference TRBV2 and TRBJ2-7): EPEVTQTPSHQVTQMGQEVILRCVPISNHLYFYWYRQILGQKVEFLVSFYNNEISEKSEIFDDQFSVERPDGSNFTLKIRSTKLEDSAMYFCASRPDSSYEQYFGPGTRLTVT.

The chain employs TRBV6-6 and TRBJ2-3, with TRBD2 matching 9 bases. The CDR3 is made up of 14 amino acids. Per germline, CDR1 MNHNY and CDR2 SVGAGI (reference sequence). Trimming at V came to 11 bases and at J to 2 bases, leaving 8 bases not matched to a gene. CDR3 sequence: CAVRAGGDTDTQYF. CDR3 nucleotides: TGTGCCGTTAGGGCGGGAGGGGACACAGATACGCAGTATTTT.

Note on this clone: This same CDR3 is encoded by further DNA sequences in the sample. The J gene is TRBJ1-1, the V gene TRBV6-6; no clear D gene. V gave up 2 bases and J gave up 3 bases, with 7 bases separating them. Germline loops: CDR1 MNHNY, CDR2 SVGAGI (reference sequence). There are 13 residues in the CDR3. The CDR3 region is CASSYGQDTEAFF. CDR3 nucleotide sequence: TGTGCCAGCAGTTACGGGCAAGACACTGAAGCTTTCTTT.

This clone was counted between two and nine times. The chain couples TRBV5-6 to TRBJ2-4; 9 bases line up with TRBD1. J was trimmed by 4 bases and V by 4 bases; bases with no gene match: 9. This CDR3 is built from 16 residues. The V gene's germline CDR1 is SGHDT and CDR2 YYEEEE. The CDR3 region has the DNA TGTGCCAGCAGCCAGGCGCCGGGACAGGGAAAAAACATTCAGTACTTC. Translation gives CASSQAPGQGKNIQYF. Looking up the rest from reference TRBV5-6 and TRBJ2-4 gives the full variable domain: DAGVTQSPTHLIKTRGQQVTLRCSPKSGHDTVSWYQQALGQGPQFIFQYYEEEERQRGNFPDRFSGHQFPNYSSELNVNALLLGDSALYLCASSQAPGQGKNIQYFGAGTRLSVL.

This clone was counted between two and nine times. The chain uses TRBV5-6 and TRBJ2-2; 9 bases are shared with TRBD1. The CDR3 length is 14 residues. Trimming at V came to 6 bases and at J to 4 bases, leaving 4 bases not matched to a gene. CDR1 and CDR2 from the germline V gene are SGHDT and YYEEEE. The CDR3 coding sequence is TGTGCCAGCAAATGGGGACAGGGCACCGGGGAGCTGTTTTTT. This gives the protein CASKWGQGTGELFF.

The V gene is TRBV14, the J gene TRBJ2-2; 9 positions match TRBD1. Germline values: CDR1 SGHDN, CDR2 FVKESK. The CDR3 loop spans 16 amino acids. V was clipped by 6 bases and J by 5 bases; unmatched bases: 10. CDR3 protein: CASRTWDRDKTGELFF. The CDR3 bases are TGTGCCAGCAGAACCTGGGACAGGGACAAGACCGGGGAGCTGTTTTTT.

The chain employs TRBV7-9 and TRBJ1-1, with D hard to call. Deletions cut 2 bases from V and 4 bases from J, with 8 bases between. Per germline, CDR1 SEHNR and CDR2 FQNEAQ (reference sequence). This CDR3 region has 13 residues. The CDR3 loop reads CASSLKYSTEAFF. The CDR3 DNA sequence: TGTGCCAGCAGCTTAAAGTACTCCACTGAAGCTTTCTTT.

The CDR3 protein is CASSLEGQTQETQYF. The CDR3 DNA reads as TGCGCCAGCAGCTTGGAGGGACAGACACAAGAGACCCAGTACTTC. The V call is TRBV5-1, the J call TRBJ2-5; 7 bases match TRBD1. Trimming removed 0 bases from V and 2 bases from J; junction bases left unmatched: 4. Germline CDR1 is SGHRS and CDR2 is YFSETQ. The CDR3 extends over 15 amino acids.

This clone was recorded only once. The V call is TRBV4-1, the J call TRBJ1-1; D is possibly TRBD1 (5 bases). Germline CDR1 reads MGHRA; CDR2 reads YSYEKL. The CDR3 spans 15 residues. With 4 bases removed from V and 0 bases from J, the gap between germline ends came to 12 bases. This CDR3 is CASSRAPGVNTEAFF. The CDR3 DNA reads as TGCGCCAGCAGCCGGGCCCCGGGGGTGAACACTGAAGCTTTCTTT.

The rearrangement uses TRBV4-1 and TRBJ2-1; D is perhaps TRBD1 (5 bases). This CDR3 contains 11 residues. V was pared by 8 bases and J by 8 bases, with 10 bases between. Germline values: CDR1 MGHRA, CDR2 YSYEKL. This chain's CDR3 is CASGRAHEQFF. The CDR3 DNA sequence: TGCGCCAGCGGCAGGGCCCATGAGCAGTTCTTC.